This section outlines one TCR beta chain sequence together with its context. Its matching antigen is unknown. This sample was taken from a study of shared clonotypes between healthy human individuals. Across the study: Researchers assigned three CD4 naive, three CD4 memory, two CD8 naive and one CD8 memory plate to each donor. Regarding the study as a whole: Generation probabilities of non-shared clonotypes were lower (relative to those shared by all four donors). Several donors showed sharing of roughly 5% of naive CD4 clonotypes. Sequencing depth was predicted to influence how clonotypes are shared among donors.

Naivety among CD8 cells was defined by CD45RO negativity and positive CCR7 selection, thereby excluding terminally differentiated effector memory CD45RA+ cells. Assay: immunoSEQ multiplex PCR; the TCRdb copy retains only in-frame clones and omits some. The profile shows more than 2 million clones, approximately 95% of them singletons. The sample taken for sequencing was naive CD8+ T cells sorted from blood. The receptor comes from a man aged 18 to 35 in good health.

CDR3 in DNA: TGCGCCAGCGCCATAGGGAGCACCTACGAGCAGTACTTC. It codes for CASAIGSTYEQYF. The chain links TRBV5-1 to TRBJ2-7; tentative D call: TRBD2 (5 bases). CDR3 size: 13 residues. CDR1 is SGHRS, CDR2 YFSETQ, per germline. V dropped 7 bases and J dropped 2 bases, with 13 bases sitting between them.